This T cell receptor (beta chain) was retrieved from a study of blood T cell repertoires in COVID-19. Study-level information: Acute and convalescent COVID-19 samples came from the United States, Italy and Spain. From T cells, B-cell-depleted T cells, or PBMCs came the material, which was cDNA or gDNA.

Measured with immunoSEQ multiplex PCR; TCRdb has only the in-frame clones, and not every one. This sample has under 95,000 clones; 70% to 85% occur once, and the top ten carry 5.7%. The CDR3 spans 14 residues. Germline V lookup: CDR1 MRHNA, CDR2 SNTAGT. Trimming took off 3 bases at V and 6 bases at J, with 13 bases between the two ends. The sequenced sample consisted of peripheral blood. The sequence was collected from a man in his fifties with active or convalescent COVID-19. The chain recombines TRBV6-4 with TRBJ2-3; D unclear. The CDR3 protein is CASSESGFPDTQYF. The CDR3 DNA is TGTGCCAGCAGTGAATCAGGTTTCCCCGATACGCAGTATTTT.